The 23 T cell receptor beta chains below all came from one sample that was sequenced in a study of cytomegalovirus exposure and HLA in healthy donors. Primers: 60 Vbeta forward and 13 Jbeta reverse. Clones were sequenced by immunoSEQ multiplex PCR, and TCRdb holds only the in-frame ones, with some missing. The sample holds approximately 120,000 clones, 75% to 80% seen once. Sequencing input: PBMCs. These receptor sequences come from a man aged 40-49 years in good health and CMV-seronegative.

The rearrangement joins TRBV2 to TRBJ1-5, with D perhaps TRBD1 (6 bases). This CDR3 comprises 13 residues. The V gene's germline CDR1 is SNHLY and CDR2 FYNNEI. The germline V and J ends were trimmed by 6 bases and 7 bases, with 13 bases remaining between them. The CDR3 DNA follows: TGTGCCAGCAGCCTACAGGGTGCCCAGCCCCAGCATTTT. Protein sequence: CASSLQGAQPQHF. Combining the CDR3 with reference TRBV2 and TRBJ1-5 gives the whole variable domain EPEVTQTPSHQVTQMGQEVILRCVPISNHLYFYWYRQILGQKVEFLVSFYNNEISEKSEIFDDQFSVERPDGSNFTLKIRSTKLEDSAMYFCASSLQGAQPQHFGDGTRLSIL.

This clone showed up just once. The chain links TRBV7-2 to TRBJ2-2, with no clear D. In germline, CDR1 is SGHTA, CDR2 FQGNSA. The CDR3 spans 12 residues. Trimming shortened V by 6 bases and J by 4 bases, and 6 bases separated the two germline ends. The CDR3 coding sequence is TGTGCCAGCAGTAGATCCACCGGGGAGCTGTTTTTT. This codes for CASSRSTGELFF.

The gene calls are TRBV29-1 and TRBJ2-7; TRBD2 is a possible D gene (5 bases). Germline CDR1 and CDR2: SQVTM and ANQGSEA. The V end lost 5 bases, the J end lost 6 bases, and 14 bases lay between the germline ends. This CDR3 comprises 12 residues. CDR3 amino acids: CSVLARTGEQYF. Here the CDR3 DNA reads TGCAGCGTTCTAGCAAGGACCGGCGAGCAGTACTTC.

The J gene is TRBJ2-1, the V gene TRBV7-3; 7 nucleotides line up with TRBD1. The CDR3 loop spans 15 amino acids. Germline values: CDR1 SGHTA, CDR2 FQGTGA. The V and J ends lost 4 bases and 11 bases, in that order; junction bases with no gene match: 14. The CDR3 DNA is TGTGCCAGCAGCTCCGCCACTCTTACAGGGGTAAAGCAGTTCTTC. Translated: CASSSATLTGVKQFF. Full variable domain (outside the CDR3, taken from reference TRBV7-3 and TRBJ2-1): GAGVSQTPSNKVTEKGKYVELRCDPISGHTALYWYRQSLGQGPEFLIYFQGTGAADDSGLPNDRFFAVRPEGSVSTLKIQRTERGDSAVYLCASSSATLTGVKQFFGPGTRLTVL.

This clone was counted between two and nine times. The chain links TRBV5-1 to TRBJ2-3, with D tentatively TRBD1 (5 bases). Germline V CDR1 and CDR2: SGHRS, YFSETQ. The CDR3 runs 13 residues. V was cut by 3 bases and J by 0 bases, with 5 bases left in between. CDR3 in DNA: TGCGCCAGCAGCTGGGGCAGCACAGATACGCAGTATTTT. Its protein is CASSWGSTDTQYF. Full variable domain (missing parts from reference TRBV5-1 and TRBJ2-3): KAGVTQTPRYLIKTRGQQVTLSCSPISGHRSVSWYQQTPGQGLQFLFEYFSETQRNKGNFPGRFSGRQFSNSRSEMNVSTLELGDSALYLCASSWGSTDTQYFGPGTRLTVL.

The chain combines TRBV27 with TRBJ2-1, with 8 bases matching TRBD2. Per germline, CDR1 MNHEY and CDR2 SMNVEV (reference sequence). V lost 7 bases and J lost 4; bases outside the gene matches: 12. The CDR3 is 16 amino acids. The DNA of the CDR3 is TGTGCCAGCATCTCCTCGGGGGGGGTCGGATACAATGAGCAGTTCTTC. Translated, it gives CASISSGGVGYNEQFF.

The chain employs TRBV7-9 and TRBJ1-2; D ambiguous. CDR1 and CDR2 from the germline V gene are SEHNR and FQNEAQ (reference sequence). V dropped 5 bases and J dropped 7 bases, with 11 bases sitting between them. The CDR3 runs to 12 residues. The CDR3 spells CASSPPGGGYTF. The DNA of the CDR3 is TGTGCCAGCAGCCCGCCGGGAGGTGGCTACACCTTC.

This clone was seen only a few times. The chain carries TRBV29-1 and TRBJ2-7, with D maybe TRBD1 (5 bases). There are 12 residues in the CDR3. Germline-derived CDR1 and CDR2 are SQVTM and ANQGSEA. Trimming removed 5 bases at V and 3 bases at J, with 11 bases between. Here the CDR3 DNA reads TGCAGCGTTCAGAGACAGAGCTACGAGCAGTACTTC. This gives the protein CSVQRQSYEQYF.

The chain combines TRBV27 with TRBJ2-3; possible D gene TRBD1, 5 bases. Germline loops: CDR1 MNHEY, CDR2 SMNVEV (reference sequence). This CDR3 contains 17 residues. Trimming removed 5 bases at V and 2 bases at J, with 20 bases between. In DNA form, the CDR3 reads TGTGCCAGCAGTCCCAACTCCAGGGTCTTCACCACAGATACGCAGTATTTT. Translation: CASSPNSRVFTTDTQYF.

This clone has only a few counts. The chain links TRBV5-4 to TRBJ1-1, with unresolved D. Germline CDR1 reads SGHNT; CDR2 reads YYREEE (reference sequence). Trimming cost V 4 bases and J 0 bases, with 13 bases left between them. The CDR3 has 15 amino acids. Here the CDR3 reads CASSAVGRVNTEAFF. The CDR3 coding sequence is TGTGCCAGCAGCGCGGTTGGCAGAGTGAACACTGAAGCTTTCTTT.

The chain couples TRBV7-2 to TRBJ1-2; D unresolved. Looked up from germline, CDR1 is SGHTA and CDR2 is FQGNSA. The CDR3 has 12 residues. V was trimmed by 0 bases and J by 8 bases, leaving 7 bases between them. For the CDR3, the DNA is TGTGCCAGCAGCTTAGCGTCGTTAGGCTACACCTTC. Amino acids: CASSLASLGYTF.

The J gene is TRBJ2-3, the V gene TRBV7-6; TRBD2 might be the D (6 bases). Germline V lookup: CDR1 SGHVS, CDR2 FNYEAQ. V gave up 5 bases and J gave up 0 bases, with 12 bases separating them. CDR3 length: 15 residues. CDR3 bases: TGTGCCAGCAGCCTCCGGGACTCGAGCACAGATACGCAGTATTTT. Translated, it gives CASSLRDSSTDTQYF.

The DNA of the CDR3 is TGTGCCAGCAGCTTTAATTCGGTTCAAGAGACCCAGTACTTC. Translating it yields CASSFNSVQETQYF. This rearrangement joins TRBV5-8 to TRBJ2-5, with no clear D. The germline V gene has CDR1 SGHTS and CDR2 YDEGEE. With 2 bases removed from V and 2 bases from J, the gap between germline ends came to 10 bases. The CDR3 runs 14 residues.

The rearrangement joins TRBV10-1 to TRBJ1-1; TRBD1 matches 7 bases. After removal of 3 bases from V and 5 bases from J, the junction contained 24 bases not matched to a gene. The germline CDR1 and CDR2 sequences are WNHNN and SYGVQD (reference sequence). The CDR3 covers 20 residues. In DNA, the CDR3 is TGCGCCAGCAGTGATCATGTAATCCTTCACAGGGGTTTGTTTCTGACTGAAGCTTTCTTT. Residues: CASSDHVILHRGLFLTEAFF.

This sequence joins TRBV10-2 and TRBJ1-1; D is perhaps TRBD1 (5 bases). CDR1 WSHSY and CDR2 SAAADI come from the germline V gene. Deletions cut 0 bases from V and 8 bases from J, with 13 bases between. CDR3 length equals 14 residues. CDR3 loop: CASSESGGKREAFF. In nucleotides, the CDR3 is TGCGCCAGCAGTGAGTCTGGGGGGAAGAGGGAAGCTTTCTTT.

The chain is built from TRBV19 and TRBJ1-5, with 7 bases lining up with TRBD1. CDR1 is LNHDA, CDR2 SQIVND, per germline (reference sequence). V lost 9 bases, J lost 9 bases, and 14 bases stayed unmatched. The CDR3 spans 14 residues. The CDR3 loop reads CASRETGTLRPQHF. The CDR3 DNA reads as TGTGCCAGCAGAGAGACAGGGACCCTTCGGCCCCAGCATTTT.

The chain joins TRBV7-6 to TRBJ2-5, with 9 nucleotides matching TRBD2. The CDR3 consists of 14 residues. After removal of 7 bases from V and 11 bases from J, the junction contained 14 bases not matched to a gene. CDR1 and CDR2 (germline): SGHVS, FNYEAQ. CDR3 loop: CASTPAGGTSEQYF. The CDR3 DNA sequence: TGTGCCAGCACACCAGCGGGGGGTACGTCGGAGCAGTACTTC. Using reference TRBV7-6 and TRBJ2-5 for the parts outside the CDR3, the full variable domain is GAGVSQSPRYKVTKRGQDVALRCDPISGHVSLYWYRQALGQGPEFLTYFNYEAQQDKSGLPNDRFSAERPEGSISTLTIQRTEQRDSAMYRCASTPAGGTSEQYFGPGTRLLVL.

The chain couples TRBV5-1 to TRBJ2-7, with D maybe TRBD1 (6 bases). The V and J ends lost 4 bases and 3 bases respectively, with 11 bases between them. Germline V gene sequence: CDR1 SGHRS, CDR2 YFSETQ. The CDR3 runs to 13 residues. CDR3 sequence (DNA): TGCGCCAGCAGCAGCCCAGGGGACTACGAGCAGTACTTC. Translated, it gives CASSSPGDYEQYF.

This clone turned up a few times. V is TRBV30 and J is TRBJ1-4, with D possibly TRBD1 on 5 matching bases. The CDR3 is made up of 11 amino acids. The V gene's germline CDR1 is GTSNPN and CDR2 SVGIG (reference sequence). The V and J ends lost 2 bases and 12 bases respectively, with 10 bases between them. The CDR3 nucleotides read TGTGCCTGGAGTTGGGGCGGTCAACTGTTTTTT. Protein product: CAWSWGGQLFF. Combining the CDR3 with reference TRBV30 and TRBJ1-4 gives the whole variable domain SQTIHQWPATLVQPVGSPLSLECTVEGTSNPNLYWYRQAAGRGLQLLFYSVGIGQISSEVPQNLSASRPQDRQFILSSKKLLLSDSGFYLCAWSWGGQLFFGSGTQLSVL.

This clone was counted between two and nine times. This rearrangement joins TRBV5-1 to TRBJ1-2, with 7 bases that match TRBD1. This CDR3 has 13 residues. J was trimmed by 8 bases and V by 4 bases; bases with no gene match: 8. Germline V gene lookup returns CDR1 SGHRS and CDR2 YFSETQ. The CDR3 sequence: CASSVDRVGGYTF. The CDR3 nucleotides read TGCGCCAGCAGCGTTGACAGGGTAGGGGGCTACACCTTC.

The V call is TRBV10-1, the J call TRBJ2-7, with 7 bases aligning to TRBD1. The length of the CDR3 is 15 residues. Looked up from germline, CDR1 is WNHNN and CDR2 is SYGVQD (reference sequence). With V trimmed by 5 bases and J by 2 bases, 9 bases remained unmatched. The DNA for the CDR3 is TGCGCCAGCAGTCAGGTGGGACAGAACGCCTACGAGCAGTACTTC. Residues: CASSQVGQNAYEQYF.

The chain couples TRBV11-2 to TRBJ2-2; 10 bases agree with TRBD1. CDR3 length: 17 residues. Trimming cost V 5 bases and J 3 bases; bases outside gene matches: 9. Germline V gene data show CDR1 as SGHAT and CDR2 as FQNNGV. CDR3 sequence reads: CASSPAKGTGDTGELFF. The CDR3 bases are TGTGCCAGCAGCCCGGCCAAAGGGACAGGGGACACCGGGGAGCTGTTTTTT.

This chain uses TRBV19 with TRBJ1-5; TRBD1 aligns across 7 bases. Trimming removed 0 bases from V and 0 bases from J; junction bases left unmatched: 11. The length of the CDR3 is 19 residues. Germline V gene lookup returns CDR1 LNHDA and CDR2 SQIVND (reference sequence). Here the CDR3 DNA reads TGTGCCAGTAGTATAGATCTGGACAGGAGCCCCTATAGCAATCAGCCCCAGCATTTT. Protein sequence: CASSIDLDRSPYSNQPQHF.